Listed here are 22 T cell receptor beta chains from one sample, sequenced in a study of T-cell memory formation after mild COVID-19. TCRdb used MiXCR to reprocess the 5' RACE reads, holding one entry per CDR3 protein. The profile shows about 350,000 distinct CDR3 sequences, around an eighth of them singletons. The sample was PBMCs or a T cell subset sorted from them (not recorded which). The receptor source for this set is a man between 18 and 35 years old who had mild COVID-19 (a few samples of this study predate the infection). Cell type and time point are not known.

This CDR3 reads CASRRDPSTDTQYF. In DNA form, the CDR3 reads TGTGCCAGCAGACGGGACCCGAGCACAGATACGCAGTATTTT. The V call is TRBV7-3, the J call TRBJ2-3; tentatively, D is TRBD1 or TRBD2 (5 bases each). Germline CDR1 and CDR2: SGHTA and FQGTGA. V lost 6 bases, J lost 0 bases, and 10 bases lay in between. The CDR3 has 14 residues.

This clonotype was recorded a few times. J is TRBJ2-5 and V is TRBV24-1, with unresolved D. CDR1 KGHDR and CDR2 SFDVKD come from the germline V gene. The CDR3 is 13 amino acids. V dropped 10 bases and J dropped 2 bases, with 13 bases sitting between them. This chain's CDR3 is CATAPQNQETQYF. Written as DNA, the CDR3 is TGTGCCACGGCCCCGCAGAATCAAGAGACCCAGTACTTC.

The chain joins TRBV6-5 to TRBJ2-5; weak D call: TRBD2 (6 bases). The CDR3 loop spans 13 amino acids. CDR1 is MNHEY and CDR2 is SVGAGI in the germline V gene. Trimming stripped 2 bases from V and 5 bases from J, with 9 bases between. CDR3: CASSYLGRETQYF. The CDR3 DNA follows: TGTGCCAGCAGTTACCTGGGGAGGGAGACCCAGTACTTC.

J is TRBJ2-5 and V is TRBV4-1; 8 positions agree with TRBD2. V shed 1 base and J 4 bases; nucleotides not matched to a gene: 8. This CDR3 has 16 amino acids. Germline V gives CDR1 MGHRA, CDR2 YSYEKL. The CDR3 coding sequence is TGCGCCAGCAGCCAAGGGGCGGGGGGAAGGCGAGAGACCCAGTACTTC. Its protein is CASSQGAGGRRETQYF.

This clonotype has only a few counts. The chain combines TRBV29-1 with TRBJ1-2, with D perhaps matching TRBD1 (5 bases). Germline CDR1 reads SQVTM; CDR2 reads ANQGSEA. This CDR3 comprises 14 residues. V was clipped by 3 bases and J by 4 bases, with 15 bases between them. The CDR3 loop reads CSVERDGFGYGYTF. In DNA form, the CDR3 reads TGCAGCGTTGAGAGGGACGGGTTCGGCTATGGCTACACCTTC.

The rearrangement links TRBV29-1 to TRBJ2-2, with D unresolved. The V end lost 1 base, the J end lost 2 bases, and 8 bases lay between the germline ends. The CDR3 has 14 amino acids. Germline values: CDR1 SQVTM, CDR2 ANQGSEA. The CDR3 is CSVEVVLNTGELFF. The CDR3 DNA sequence: TGCAGCGTTGAAGTGGTCCTTAACACCGGGGAGCTGTTTTTT.

This clonotype was found a few times. This chain joins TRBV19 and TRBJ1-6, with TRBD1 as a possible D gene (5 bases). The CDR3 has 14 amino acids. Germline V gene data show CDR1 as LNHDA and CDR2 as SQIVND (reference sequence). V was trimmed by 8 bases and J by 8 bases, leaving 16 bases between them. The CDR3 nucleotides read TGTGCCAGTTCCAATTCCCCGGGGGATTCACCCCTCCACTTT. It specifies CASSNSPGDSPLHF. The variable domain in full, completed from reference TRBV19 and TRBJ1-6, reads DGGITQSPKYLFRKEGQNVTLSCEQNLNHDAMYWYRQDPGQGLRLIYYSQIVNDFQKGDIAEGYSVSREKKESFPLTVTSAQKNPTAFYLCASSNSPGDSPLHFGNGTRLTVT.

This clonotype showed up just a few times. The J gene is TRBJ1-1, the V gene TRBV10-3; D gene uncertain. Trimming took off 0 bases at V and 2 bases at J, with 7 bases between the two ends. Germline V gives CDR1 ENHRY, CDR2 SYGVKD. The CDR3 totals 14 residues. CDR3 amino acids: CAISESPANTEAFF. The CDR3 DNA follows: TGTGCCATCAGTGAGTCCCCTGCAAACACTGAAGCTTTCTTT.

This clonotype was seen a few times. The chain carries TRBV6-5 and TRBJ2-7; 8 bases are a match to TRBD1. The CDR3 totals 14 residues. Germline CDR1 is MNHEY and CDR2 is SVGAGI. V shed 8 bases and J 2 bases; nucleotides not matched to a gene: 8. The CDR3, as DNA: TGTGCCAGCTTTCCCTCGGGACAGGCCTACGAGCAGTACTTC. It specifies CASFPSGQAYEQYF.

In this sample, this clonotype turned up once. This chain links TRBV5-1 with TRBJ2-6; D tentatively reads TRBD1 or TRBD2 (5 bases each). Trimming cost V 4 bases and J 0 bases, with 20 bases left between them. Looked up from germline, CDR1 is SGHRS and CDR2 is YFSETQ. The CDR3 totals 19 residues. This CDR3 is CASSPSSRVTSSGANVLTF. The CDR3 DNA is TGCGCCAGCAGCCCGTCTAGCAGGGTGACCTCCTCTGGGGCCAACGTCCTGACTTTC.

The chain links TRBV20-1 to TRBJ2-7; tentatively, D is TRBD1 or TRBD2 (5 bases each). Germline CDR1 is DFQATT and CDR2 is SNEGSKA (reference sequence). This CDR3 contains 15 residues. Trimming took off 6 bases at V and 1 base at J, with 19 bases between the two ends. The CDR3 DNA reads TGCAGTGCGGGGACCCCGGATCGATTATCCTACGAGCAGTACGTC. Translated, it gives CSAGTPDRLSYEQYV.

V is TRBV27 and J is TRBJ2-6, with D tentatively TRBD2 (6 bases). This CDR3 is 20 amino acids long. V was clipped by 5 bases and J by 0 bases, with 23 bases between them. The V gene's germline CDR1 is MNHEY and CDR2 SMNVEV (reference sequence). In nucleotides, the CDR3 is TGTGCCAGCAGTCCATCTAACGGGTGGGGAGGCCTCTCTGGGGCCAACGTCCTGACTTTC. This sequence encodes CASSPSNGWGGLSGANVLTF.

This chain connects TRBV20-1 to TRBJ2-3, with D perhaps matching TRBD1 or TRBD2 (7 bases each). V was shortened by 2 bases and J by 4 bases, with 19 bases between the two germline ends. Germline lookup yields CDR1 DFQATT and CDR2 SNEGSKA (reference sequence). This CDR3 spans 16 amino acids. CDR3 sequence (DNA): TGCAGTGCTAGACTGGGGGAGGGGGCGAACGCAGATACGCAGTATTTT. Encoded protein: CSARLGEGANADTQYF.

The genes are TRBV6-2 or TRBV6-3 and TRBJ2-7; 10 nucleotides align to TRBD2. Germline V gene sequence: CDR1 MNHEY, CDR2 SVGEGT. CDR3 size: 17 residues. V lost 2 bases and J lost 3; bases outside the gene matches: 10. CDR3 amino acids: CASSYRAGGTSNYEQYF. The CDR3 DNA follows: TGTGCCAGCAGTTACCGAGCGGGGGGGACCTCAAACTACGAGCAGTACTTC.

For this clonotype: Given a much more abundant clone one base away, this may be a read error. This sequence joins TRBV5-1 and TRBJ2-5, with unresolved D. This CDR3 has 10 residues. Germline V CDR1 and CDR2: SGHRS, YFSETQ. The CDR3 loop reads CASSAETQCF. CDR3 bases: TGCGCCAGCAGTGCCGAGACCCAGTGCTTC.

V usage is TRBV20-1 and J usage is TRBJ2-5, with 13 bases lining up with TRBD2. The germline gives CDR1 DFQATT, CDR2 SNEGSKA (reference sequence). The CDR3 is 16 amino acids. Trimming at V came to 3 bases and at J to 5 bases, leaving 9 bases not matched to a gene. CDR3 loop: CSASTPGTSGAETQYF. The CDR3 region has the DNA TGCAGTGCTAGCACCCCCGGGACTAGCGGGGCGGAGACCCAGTACTTC.

This clonotype appeared a few times. The chain is built from TRBV16 and TRBJ2-4; D tentatively reads TRBD1 or TRBD2 (6 bases each). The V and J ends lost 2 bases and 0 bases respectively, with 20 bases between them. This CDR3 contains 19 residues. Germline assignment: CDR1 KGHSY and CDR2 FQNENV. DNA of the CDR3: TGTGCCAGCAGCCAAGGCGAGGGGGACTCCTTATTAGCCAAAAACATTCAGTACTTC. As protein: CASSQGEGDSLLAKNIQYF.

This chain links TRBV7-9 with TRBJ2-7; 7 nucleotides line up with TRBD1. The CDR3 covers 14 residues. V shed 5 bases and J 4 bases; nucleotides not matched to a gene: 8. CDR1 is SEHNR and CDR2 is FQNEAQ in the germline V gene (reference sequence). CDR3 protein: CASSSPGTDYEQYV. Written as DNA, the CDR3 is TGTGCCAGCAGCAGCCCCGGGACAGATTACGAGCAGTACGTC.

This chain connects TRBV6-5 to TRBJ2-6, with 10 bases aligning to TRBD1. The germline CDR1 and CDR2 sequences are MNHEY and SVGAGI. The CDR3 covers 19 residues. The junction had 6 bases not matched to a gene; V was cut back by 0 bases and J by 1 base. CDR3 bases: TGTGCCAGCAGTTACTCCCCGGGACAGGGGTTTTCTGGGGCCAACGTCCTGACTTTC. It is translated as CASSYSPGQGFSGANVLTF.

The chain carries TRBV5-1 and TRBJ2-5; D is unresolved. The CDR3 has 14 amino acids. V was clipped by 4 bases and J by 4 bases, with 14 bases between them. Germline V gene lookup returns CDR1 SGHRS and CDR2 YFSETQ. DNA of the CDR3: TGCGCCAGCAGCCCCGAACCCCCGACAGAGACCCAGTACTTC. Translating it yields CASSPEPPTETQYF.

The CDR3 DNA follows: TGTGCCACCAGCAGAGTGCAAGATGCTCGGCAGTTCTTC. Encoded protein: CATSRVQDARQFF. The chain employs TRBV15 and TRBJ2-1; D unresolved. The CDR3 sequence is 13 residues long. V was pared by 1 base and J by 12 bases, with 13 bases between. Germline V gives CDR1 LNHNV, CDR2 YYDKDF (reference sequence). The variable domain in full, completed from reference TRBV15 and TRBJ2-1, reads DAMVIQNPRYQVTQFGKPVTLSCSQTLNHNVMYWYQQKSSQAPKLLFHYYDKDFNNEADTPDNFQSRRPNTSFCFLDIRSPGLGDTAMYLCATSRVQDARQFFGPGTRLTVL.

This clonotype was counted a few times. The chain has TRBV18 and TRBJ2-7; the match to TRBD2 covers 7 bases. This CDR3 region has 13 residues. With 0 bases clipped from V and 6 bases from J, the junction kept 2 bases outside the gene matches. Germline V gene data show CDR1 as KGHSH and CDR2 as LQKENI. The CDR3 is CASSPPAGVEQYF. CDR3 sequence (DNA): TGTGCCAGCTCACCACCGGCGGGGGTCGAGCAGTACTTC.